These 8 T cell receptor beta chains came from one sample sequenced in a study of blood T cell repertoires in COVID-19. TCRdb's table, derived via immunoSEQ multiplex PCR, lists solely in-frame clones and lacks some. The table shows approximately 360,000 clones, with roughly 90% occurring only once. Sequencing was done on a sample of PBMCs or T cells enriched from blood (not recorded which). These receptors all stem from a young woman with acute COVID-19.

V usage is TRBV29-1 and J usage is TRBJ1-1; 9 bases are a match to TRBD1. CDR3 length: 14 residues. Germline lookup yields CDR1 SQVTM and CDR2 ANQGSEA. The V and J ends lost 4 bases and 4 bases, in that order; junction bases with no gene match: 7. The CDR3 region is CSVGNRGRVTEAFF. The CDR3 DNA follows: TGCAGCGTTGGGAACAGGGGGCGCGTCACTGAAGCTTTCTTT.

V and J are TRBV27 and TRBJ2-3, with 9 nucleotides matching TRBD2. Germline CDR1 is MNHEY and CDR2 is SMNVEV (reference sequence). V gave up 6 bases and J gave up 11 bases; unmatched junction bases: 18. CDR3 length: 16 amino acids. As DNA, the CDR3 is TGTGCCAGCAGGCCCGATCCGGGACTAGCCTTCCGGGGGCAGTATTTT. Amino acid sequence: CASRPDPGLAFRGQYF.

The chain links TRBV5-4 to TRBJ2-3; 7 positions agree with TRBD2. Losses at the gene ends were 0 bases for V and 0 bases for J; bases not matched to a gene: 1. Germline CDR1 is SGHNT and CDR2 is YYREEE (reference sequence). There are 15 residues in the CDR3. CDR3 in DNA: TGTGCCAGCAGCTTGGACGGGGGGAGCACAGATACGCAGTATTTT. Protein product: CASSLDGGSTDTQYF.

The chain has TRBV6-2 or TRBV6-3 and TRBJ2-7; 7 bases are a match to TRBD2. Per germline, CDR1 MNHEY and CDR2 SVGEGT. The CDR3 runs 15 residues. The ends lost 0 bases at V and 2 bases at J; junction bases unmatched: 4. CDR3 residues: CASSYSSGTAYEQYF. The CDR3 nucleotides read TGTGCCAGCAGTTACTCAAGCGGGACTGCCTACGAGCAGTACTTC.

V is TRBV7-9 and J is TRBJ1-4, with 11 positions matching TRBD1. From germline, CDR1 is SEHNR and CDR2 FQNEAQ (reference sequence). The CDR3 extends over 16 amino acids. The V segment lost 5 bases and the J segment 7 bases; nucleotides outside the gene matches: 9. In DNA form, the CDR3 reads TGTGCCAGCAGCGCCGGGACAGGGGGAGGTGGTGAAAAACTGTTTTTT. It translates to CASSAGTGGGGEKLFF.

This chain links TRBV6-2 or TRBV6-3 with TRBJ2-5, with 7 nucleotides matching TRBD1. The CDR3 extends over 15 amino acids. The V and J ends lost 3 bases and 1 base, in that order; junction bases with no gene match: 5. Per germline, CDR1 MNHEY and CDR2 SVGEGT. CDR3 DNA sequence: TGTGCCAGCAGTTATTTGGGACAGACCCAAGAGACCCAGTACTTC. Its translation is CASSYLGQTQETQYF.

The chain employs TRBV4-1 and TRBJ1-1; the match to TRBD1 covers 7 bases. This CDR3 comprises 16 residues. The V gene end was trimmed by 2 bases and the J gene end by 5 bases; junction bases not matched to a gene: 11. Germline V gene data show CDR1 as MGHRA and CDR2 as YSYEKL. CDR3 nucleotides: TGCGCCAGCAGCCAACGACAGGGTCCGGTTGGGACTGAAGCTTTCTTT. This encodes CASSQRQGPVGTEAFF.

The J gene is TRBJ2-4, the V gene TRBV12-5; the match to TRBD1 covers 10 bases. The germline CDR1 and CDR2 sequences are LGHNT and FRNRAP. J was trimmed by 7 bases and V by 6 bases; bases with no gene match: 3. The CDR3 is made up of 13 amino acids. CDR3 sequence (DNA): TGTGCTAGTGGGGGACAGGGGCTGAACATTCAGTACTTC. It yields the protein CASGGQGLNIQYF.